The 29 T cell receptor beta chains given below trace back to one sample, sequenced in a study of cytomegalovirus exposure and HLA in healthy donors. Primers included in the PCR were 60 Vbeta and 13 Jbeta primers. Using immunoSEQ multiplex PCR, the repertoire was profiled, and TCRdb retains in-frame clones only, with some absent. The table has under 85,000 clones, 79% seen once. Sequencing was performed on PBMCs. The receptors stem from a woman between 40 and 55 years old in good health and CMV-seropositive.

Regarding this clone: At one boundary the junction diverges from the germline segment, which might be a read error. The rearrangement joins TRBV7-9 to TRBJ2-7, with D possibly TRBD2 on 8 matching bases. CDR1 and CDR2 (germline): SEHNR, FQNEAQ (reference sequence). The CDR3 totals 16 residues. As DNA, the CDR3 is TGTGCCAGCATCTTAGACAGGGCTGGGACTAGTTCCGAGCAGTACTTC. Translating gives CASILDRAGTSSEQYF.

The rearrangement joins TRBV21-1 to TRBJ2-7; the listed D gene, TRBD2, was not tested against the DNA. TRBV21-1 counts as a pseudogene. This CDR3 has 16 amino acids. The CDR3 DNA reads TGTGCCAGCAGCAAATTACCTAGCGGGAGGCCCTACGAGCAGTACTTC. It yields the protein CASSKLPSGRPYEQYF.

This clone was observed a handful of times. The chain employs TRBV19 and TRBJ1-2; D might be TRBD1 (6 bases). This CDR3 is 16 amino acids long. CDR1 and CDR2 from the germline V gene are LNHDA and SQIVND (reference sequence). V was pared by 0 bases and J by 0 bases, with 11 bases between. The CDR3 region is CASSIDRAGANYGYTF. CDR3 DNA: TGTGCCAGTAGTATAGATCGGGCAGGGGCTAACTATGGCTACACCTTC.

This clone turned up a few times. The chain links TRBV2 to TRBJ2-1; 7 bases are shared with TRBD2. Germline V gene data show CDR1 as SNHLY and CDR2 as FYNNEI. The V gene end was trimmed by 6 bases and the J gene end by 9 bases; junction bases not matched to a gene: 23. There are 18 residues in the CDR3. CDR3 sequence (DNA): TGTGCCAGCAGCACGGCGGGGTTGTGGCGGGAGCCCTTTGGTGAGCAGTTCTTC. Its translation: CASSTAGLWREPFGEQFF. Using reference TRBV2 and TRBJ2-1 for the parts outside the CDR3, the full variable domain is EPEVTQTPSHQVTQMGQEVILRCVPISNHLYFYWYRQILGQKVEFLVSFYNNEISEKSEIFDDQFSVERPDGSNFTLKIRSTKLEDSAMYFCASSTAGLWREPFGEQFFGPGTRLTVL.

The gene calls are TRBV6-6 and TRBJ1-2, with 11 bases that match TRBD1. The CDR3 consists of 15 residues. The germline gives CDR1 MNHNY, CDR2 SVGAGI (reference sequence). The trim removed 9 bases at V and 7 bases at J, leaving 13 bases unmatched. CDR3 coding DNA: TGTGCCAGTCGTCAAGGGACAGGGGGTCATAGTGGCTACACCTTC. Amino acid sequence: CASRQGTGGHSGYTF.

V is TRBV7-8 and J is TRBJ2-7; D possibly corresponds to TRBD2 (6 bases). Trimming removed 0 bases at V and 2 bases at J, with 8 bases between. Germline V gene lookup returns CDR1 SGHVS and CDR2 FQNEAQ. This CDR3 has 14 residues. This CDR3 reads CASSLAGGTYEQYF. CDR3 DNA: TGTGCCAGCAGCTTAGCGGGAGGCACCTACGAGCAGTACTTC.

The chain recombines TRBV6-6 with TRBJ2-7; 7 bases match TRBD1. The trim removed 6 bases at V and 1 base at J, leaving 6 bases unmatched. CDR1 is MNHNY and CDR2 is SVGAGI in the germline V gene (reference sequence). The CDR3 has 14 residues. The CDR3 bases are TGTGCCAGCAGGACGGACAGGTGGTCCTACGAGCAGTACTTC. Encoded protein: CASRTDRWSYEQYF.

The chain couples TRBV6-6 to TRBJ1-2; D possibly corresponds to TRBD1 (5 bases). Per the germline V gene, CDR1 is MNHNY and CDR2 is SVGAGI (reference sequence). Trimming left V 7 bases short and J 8 bases short, with 20 bases between. The CDR3 is 14 residues long. The CDR3 is CASTNYGGRQGYTF. The CDR3 DNA sequence: TGTGCCAGCACCAACTACGGGGGGAGGCAAGGCTACACCTTC.

The rearrangement joins TRBV6-5 to TRBJ2-5; 7 nucleotides match TRBD1. From germline, CDR1 is MNHEY and CDR2 SVGAGI. The CDR3 loop spans 15 amino acids. V gave up 6 bases and J gave up 1 base; unmatched junction bases: 8. The chain's CDR3 is CASSYLSGGQETQYF. The CDR3 nucleotides are TGTGCCAGCAGCTATCTCTCAGGGGGCCAAGAGACCCAGTACTTC.

Remarks on this clone: Other DNA sequences of this sample code for an identical CDR3. The V call is TRBV2, the J call TRBJ2-5, with D unresolved. The CDR3 has 12 residues. The ends were cut back, 4 bases at V and 1 base at J, with 4 bases in the middle. The germline V gene encodes CDR1 SNHLY and CDR2 FYNNEI. The CDR3 DNA sequence: TGTGCCAGCAGTGCGGTCCAAGAGACCCAGTACTTC. This codes for CASSAVQETQYF. The full variable domain, with the rest looked up from reference TRBV2 and TRBJ2-5, is EPEVTQTPSHQVTQMGQEVILRCVPISNHLYFYWYRQILGQKVEFLVSFYNNEISEKSEIFDDQFSVERPDGSNFTLKIRSTKLEDSAMYFCASSAVQETQYFGPGTRLLVL.

This clone was detected ten times or more. The V gene is TRBV7-8, the J gene TRBJ1-5; no firm D call. The CDR3 spans 15 residues. The germline V gene encodes CDR1 SGHVS and CDR2 FQNEAQ. V lost 3 bases and J lost 5, with 14 bases in between. CDR3 sequence (DNA): TGTGCCAGCAGCTTCCAGGTAAATGGCGATCAGCCCCAGCATTTT. As protein: CASSFQVNGDQPQHF.

The V gene is TRBV30, the J gene TRBJ1-2, with D unclear. The V end lost 4 bases, the J end lost 0 bases, and 9 bases lay between the germline ends. Germline assignment: CDR1 GTSNPN and CDR2 SVGIG (reference sequence). CDR3 length equals 13 residues. The CDR3 DNA is TGTGCCTGGACCGGGTCTTCTAACTATGGCTACACCTTC. This gives the protein CAWTGSSNYGYTF.

This clone showed up just once. The chain recombines TRBV14 with TRBJ2-5; 9 bases are a match to TRBD1. With 0 bases clipped from V and 5 bases from J, the junction kept 7 bases outside the gene matches. CDR1 and CDR2 (germline): SGHDN, FVKESK. The CDR3 has 16 amino acids. The CDR3, as DNA: TGTGCCAGCAGCCAAGAAAATTTACAGGGGGCTGAGACCCAGTACTTC. It is translated as CASSQENLQGAETQYF.

J is TRBJ2-5 and V is TRBV5-1; 8 bases line up with TRBD2. The CDR3 length is 17 residues. Losses at the gene ends were 6 bases for V and 0 bases for J; bases not matched to a gene: 13. Germline CDR1 is SGHRS and CDR2 is YFSETQ. The CDR3 protein is CASKLIPGGVNQETQYF. The CDR3 nucleotides read TGCGCCAGCAAACTGATTCCCGGGGGGGTAAACCAAGAGACCCAGTACTTC. The complete variable domain, with remaining parts taken from reference TRBV5-1 and TRBJ2-5, reads KAGVTQTPRYLIKTRGQQVTLSCSPISGHRSVSWYQQTPGQGLQFLFEYFSETQRNKGNFPGRFSGRQFSNSRSEMNVSTLELGDSALYLCASKLIPGGVNQETQYFGPGTRLLVL.

This rearrangement joins TRBV30 to TRBJ2-5, with TRBD2 matching over 8 bases. The V and J ends lost 3 bases and 4 bases, in that order; junction bases with no gene match: 10. CDR1 is GTSNPN, CDR2 SVGIG, per germline (reference sequence). The CDR3 is made up of 15 amino acids. The CDR3 sequence is CAWRLEGLGRETQYF. CDR3 DNA: TGTGCCTGGAGACTCGAGGGACTAGGAAGAGAGACCCAGTACTTC. The variable domain in full, with the rest retrieved from reference TRBV30 and TRBJ2-5, is SQTIHQWPATLVQPVGSPLSLECTVEGTSNPNLYWYRQAAGRGLQLLFYSVGIGQISSEVPQNLSASRPQDRQFILSSKKLLLSDSGFYLCAWRLEGLGRETQYFGPGTRLLVL.

The chain combines TRBV4-2 with TRBJ2-7; D call uncertain. Germline-derived CDR1 and CDR2 are LGHNA and YNFKEQ. This CDR3 has 15 residues. V lost 0 bases and J lost 3, with 12 bases in between. The CDR3 loop is CASSQDDTPSYEQYF. CDR3 bases: TGTGCCAGCAGCCAAGATGACACCCCGAGCTACGAGCAGTACTTC.

This clone appeared many times. J is TRBJ2-7 and V is TRBV4-1, with no clear D. Germline CDR1 reads MGHRA; CDR2 reads YSYEKL. The CDR3 length is 14 residues. V lost 1 base and J lost 3, with 10 bases in between. DNA of the CDR3: TGCGCCAGCAGCCAAGTGTTGCAGGACTACGAGCAGTACTTC. Its translation: CASSQVLQDYEQYF.

This clone appeared once. The rearrangement uses TRBV5-1 and TRBJ1-2; 8 bases map to TRBD1. V was pared by 3 bases and J by 3 bases, with 10 bases of the junction left unmatched. CDR1 and CDR2 from the germline V gene are SGHRS and YFSETQ. The CDR3 loop spans 16 amino acids. The CDR3 nucleotides read TGCGCCAGCAGCTGGGGACAGGTTTTTGGGGACTATGGCTACACCTTC. Its protein product is CASSWGQVFGDYGYTF. Filled out from reference TRBV5-1 and TRBJ1-2, the complete variable domain reads KAGVTQTPRYLIKTRGQQVTLSCSPISGHRSVSWYQQTPGQGLQFLFEYFSETQRNKGNFPGRFSGRQFSNSRSEMNVSTLELGDSALYLCASSWGQVFGDYGYTFGSGTRLTVV.

V and J are TRBV30 and TRBJ2-3; tentative D call: TRBD2 (6 bases). CDR3 length: 14 amino acids. V was cut by 0 bases and J by 6 bases, with 13 bases left in between. The germline V gene encodes CDR1 GTSNPN and CDR2 SVGIG (reference sequence). The CDR3 nucleotides read TGTGCCTGGAGTGTACTAGCCGGGACGGATACGCAGTATTTT. It translates to CAWSVLAGTDTQYF.

The rearrangement joins TRBV5-1 to TRBJ1-6; TRBD1 matches at 11 bases. In germline, CDR1 is SGHRS, CDR2 YFSETQ. This CDR3 is 15 amino acids long. Trimming at V came to 4 bases and at J to 10 bases, leaving 7 bases not matched to a gene. This chain's CDR3 is CASSERDRGYSPLHF. CDR3 sequence (DNA): TGCGCCAGCAGCGAACGGGACAGGGGGTACTCACCCCTCCACTTT.

The genes are TRBV6-1 and TRBJ1-5; D remains unclear. Germline V gives CDR1 MNHNS, CDR2 SASEGT. Trimming left V 4 bases short and J 3 bases short, with 7 bases between. The CDR3 totals 13 residues. This CDR3 is CASSAQANQPQHF. CDR3 sequence (DNA): TGTGCCAGCAGTGCTCAGGCCAATCAGCCCCAGCATTTT.

The chain joins TRBV19 to TRBJ2-1; possible D gene TRBD1, 6 bases. Looked up from germline, CDR1 is LNHDA and CDR2 is SQIVND (reference sequence). The CDR3 consists of 13 residues. The ends were cut back, 7 bases at V and 7 bases at J, with 14 bases in the middle. The CDR3 DNA follows: TGTGCCAGTAAAGGTTGGGGGCAGAATGAGCAGTTCTTC. Amino acids: CASKGWGQNEQFF.

This chain uses TRBV30 with TRBJ1-2; 7 nucleotides match TRBD1. CDR3 size: 14 residues. V shed 5 bases and J 1 base; nucleotides not matched to a gene: 7. Germline assignment: CDR1 GTSNPN and CDR2 SVGIG (reference sequence). In nucleotides, the CDR3 is TGTGCCTGGGGGGACAGCACTATTAACTATGGCTACACCTTC. This encodes CAWGDSTINYGYTF. Together with reference TRBV30 and TRBJ1-2, the CDR3 gives the full variable domain: SQTIHQWPATLVQPVGSPLSLECTVEGTSNPNLYWYRQAAGRGLQLLFYSVGIGQISSEVPQNLSASRPQDRQFILSSKKLLLSDSGFYLCAWGDSTINYGYTFGSGTRLTVV.

Only a few counts were recorded for this clone. CDR3 sequence (DNA): TGTGCCAGCAGCCGAAATCTGGGAGCGGGGGGCAGACGAACCTACGAGCAGTACTTC. Translation: CASSRNLGAGGRRTYEQYF. V usage is TRBV4-2 and J usage is TRBJ2-7; 9 bases are shared with TRBD2. V shed 4 bases and J 2 bases; nucleotides not matched to a gene: 18. CDR1 LGHNA and CDR2 YNFKEQ come from the germline V gene. The CDR3 contains 19 residues.

V usage is TRBV7-2 and J usage is TRBJ2-7, with 14 bases that match TRBD2. The V and J ends lost 5 bases and 2 bases, in that order; junction bases with no gene match: 8. The CDR3 contains 17 residues. Germline V gene sequence: CDR1 SGHTA, CDR2 FQGNSA. The CDR3 nucleotides read TGTGCCAGCAGCATCGGGACTAGCGGGAGTGCCACCTACGAGCAGTACTTC. It translates to CASSIGTSGSATYEQYF.

J is TRBJ1-2 and V is TRBV14, with 9 bases aligning to TRBD1. CDR3 length: 12 residues. V lost 5 bases, J lost 5 bases, and 0 bases stayed unmatched. Germline values: CDR1 SGHDN, CDR2 FVKESK. The CDR3 here is CASSGQGYGYTF. CDR3 DNA: TGTGCCAGCAGCGGACAGGGGTATGGCTACACCTTC.

This clone was seen only a few times. The chain uses TRBV5-1 and TRBJ1-1; 12 bases match TRBD1. The CDR3 is 16 residues long. In germline, CDR1 is SGHRS, CDR2 YFSETQ. Trimming cost V 2 bases and J 0 bases; bases outside gene matches: 2. The CDR3 coding sequence is TGCGCCAGCAGCTTCGGGACAGGGGGCCTGAACACTGAAGCTTTCTTT. This sequence encodes CASSFGTGGLNTEAFF. Filled out from reference TRBV5-1 and TRBJ1-1, the complete variable domain reads KAGVTQTPRYLIKTRGQQVTLSCSPISGHRSVSWYQQTPGQGLQFLFEYFSETQRNKGNFPGRFSGRQFSNSRSEMNVSTLELGDSALYLCASSFGTGGLNTEAFFGQGTRLTVV.

This chain connects TRBV11-2 to TRBJ2-7; 9 nucleotides line up with TRBD2. The CDR3 has 15 amino acids. With 4 bases clipped from V and 6 bases from J, the junction kept 10 bases outside the gene matches. Germline V gene sequence: CDR1 SGHAT, CDR2 FQNNGV. CDR3 residues: CASSYSLAGNIEQYF. The CDR3 DNA follows: TGTGCCAGCAGCTACAGTCTAGCGGGAAACATCGAGCAGTACTTC.

The chain has TRBV4-1 and TRBJ2-7; possible D gene TRBD1, 5 bases. The V end was cut by 0 bases, the J end by 4 bases, with 13 bases between. The CDR3 has 15 residues. Germline V gives CDR1 MGHRA, CDR2 YSYEKL. CDR3 bases: TGCGCCAGCAGCCAAGATTTTGTCAGGACATACGAGCAGTACTTC. As protein: CASSQDFVRTYEQYF.